The 15 T cell receptor beta chains listed next were all sequenced from one sample in a study of T cell responses to AZD1222 COVID-19 vaccine listed by TCRdb under 2021. The library was made by the immunoSEQ multiplex PCR assay. TCRdb's version of the immuneACCESS table is confined to in-frame rearrangements and falls short of the full clone set. An unresolved V gene accounts for under half of the shortfall where checked; the remainder is of unknown origin. The sample contains tens of thousands of clones, 80% to 90% of them found a single time. The top ten hold around 15% of the sample. The sample's time point, from its label and the paper: baseline before first vaccination. The sequencing used peripheral blood, collected on day 0 of AZD1222 vaccination. These receptors all stem from an adult in good health.

This clone was observed a single time. This chain links TRBV7-6 with TRBJ1-2; perhaps TRBD1 as D (6 bases). Germline CDR1 is SGHVS and CDR2 is FNYEAQ. V gave up 5 bases and J gave up 7 bases, with 26 bases separating them. The CDR3 contains 17 residues. CDR3 nucleotides: TGTGCCAGCAGCCCCAGTACAGGGAGAGTATTCGGTAGTGGCTACACCTTC. The encoded protein is CASSPSTGRVFGSGYTF. The entire variable domain, with the rest obtained from reference TRBV7-6 and TRBJ1-2, is as follows: GAGVSQSPRYKVTKRGQDVALRCDPISGHVSLYWYRQALGQGPEFLTYFNYEAQQDKSGLPNDRFSAERPEGSISTLTIQRTEQRDSAMYRCASSPSTGRVFGSGYTFGSGTRLTVV.

This clone was seen a single time. The chain couples TRBV5-6 to TRBJ2-3; D is possibly TRBD2 (6 bases). Germline CDR1 and CDR2: SGHDT and YYEEEE. Between the trimmed V and J ends, which lost 0 bases and 2 bases, there was a span of 10 bases. This CDR3 contains 15 residues. This CDR3 reads CASSLESGDTDTQYF. CDR3 bases: TGTGCCAGCAGCTTGGAGTCGGGGGACACAGATACGCAGTATTTT.

The rearrangement joins TRBV6-5 to TRBJ2-5, with a tentative D call TRBD1 (6 bases). V dropped 8 bases and J dropped 7 bases, with 14 bases sitting between them. The germline gives CDR1 MNHEY, CDR2 SVGAGI. There are 12 residues in the CDR3. The CDR3 nucleotides are TGTGCCAGCGCTAAAAGCAGGGGGACCCAGTACTTC. This gives the protein CASAKSRGTQYF.

The gene calls are TRBV15 and TRBJ1-2; 10 bases align to TRBD1. CDR1 and CDR2 (germline): LNHNV, YYDKDF (reference sequence). Germline trimming cut 5 bases from V and 1 base from J; bases unmatched to any gene: 10. The CDR3 totals 17 residues. CDR3 sequence: CATSGPGQGPNNYGYTF. For the CDR3, the DNA is TGTGCCACCAGCGGCCCGGGACAGGGGCCAAATAACTATGGCTACACCTTC.

The rearrangement links TRBV27 to TRBJ2-3; 7 bases align to TRBD2. The length of the CDR3 is 17 residues. Losses at the gene ends were 4 bases for V and 0 bases for J; bases not matched to a gene: 10. Germline V gene sequence: CDR1 MNHEY, CDR2 SMNVEV (reference sequence). The CDR3 here is CASSSVWVAGSTDTQYF. CDR3 DNA: TGTGCCAGCAGTTCAGTGTGGGTAGCGGGTAGCACAGATACGCAGTATTTT.

The genes are TRBV4-2 and TRBJ2-7; D is ambiguous. CDR3 length: 13 residues. Germline V lookup: CDR1 LGHNA, CDR2 YNFKEQ. V was cut by 0 bases and J by 5 bases, with 8 bases left in between. CDR3 in amino acids: CASSQDTWNEQYF. The CDR3 nucleotides are TGTGCCAGCAGCCAAGATACGTGGAACGAGCAGTACTTC.

The chain carries TRBV4-1 and TRBJ1-1; perhaps TRBD1 as D (6 bases). Per the germline V gene, CDR1 is MGHRA and CDR2 is YSYEKL. V was shortened by 6 bases and J by 3 bases, with 20 bases between the two germline ends. The CDR3 extends over 16 amino acids. CDR3 DNA: TGCGCCAGCAGTCGGAACCCGGACAGTGGGTACACTGAAGCTTTCTTT. It specifies CASSRNPDSGYTEAFF.

J is TRBJ1-3 and V is TRBV5-1; a weak D match, TRBD1 (6 bases). The CDR3 runs to 18 residues. The V and J ends lost 0 bases and 0 bases respectively, with 16 bases between them. CDR1 and CDR2 (germline): SGHRS, YFSETQ. In DNA form, the CDR3 reads TGCGCCAGCAGCTTGGCCGTGTCTGGGACAAACTCTGGAAACACCATATATTTT. Amino acids: CASSLAVSGTNSGNTIYF.

The chain recombines TRBV14 with TRBJ2-7; D unresolved. V dropped 0 bases and J dropped 6 bases, with 6 bases sitting between them. CDR3 length equals 12 residues. Per germline, CDR1 SGHDN and CDR2 FVKESK. Here the CDR3 DNA reads TGTGCCAGCAGCCAAGATTCCGTCGAGCAGTACTTC. Protein sequence: CASSQDSVEQYF.

V usage is TRBV13 and J usage is TRBJ2-7; possible D gene TRBD2, 6 bases. V was trimmed by 1 base and J by 9 bases, leaving 16 bases between them. The CDR3 has 14 amino acids. CDR1 PRHDT and CDR2 FYEKMQ come from the germline V gene (reference sequence). The CDR3 nucleotides are TGTGCCAGCAGCTTAGAGCGGAGGGGCTATGGGCAGTACTTC. Its protein product is CASSLERRGYGQYF.

V usage is TRBV5-6 and J usage is TRBJ2-3, with 8 bases matching TRBD2. Germline CDR1 reads SGHDT; CDR2 reads YYEEEE. The junction had 10 bases not matched to a gene; V was cut back by 5 bases and J by 2 bases. The CDR3 is made up of 16 amino acids. CDR3 sequence reads: CASRYERGILTDTQYF. CDR3 bases: TGTGCCAGCAGGTATGAGCGGGGGATCCTCACAGATACGCAGTATTTT.

V gene TRBV19 combines with J gene TRBJ2-2; the D gene is possibly TRBD1 (5 bases). Germline CDR1 LNHDA, CDR2 SQIVND (reference sequence). V lost 9 bases to trimming and J lost 0 bases, with 17 bases between them. The CDR3 runs 16 residues. The DNA of the CDR3 is TGTGCCAGCTCTGATCAAGCCAGGGCGAACACCGGGGAGCTGTTTTTT. Encoded protein: CASSDQARANTGELFF.

The sample holds one count of this clone. This chain uses TRBV10-2 with TRBJ2-3; 9 bases match TRBD2. This CDR3 comprises 16 residues. The V gene end was trimmed by 10 bases and the J gene end by 5 bases; junction bases not matched to a gene: 16. Germline lookup yields CDR1 WSHSY and CDR2 SAAADI. The CDR3 sequence: CATTSPSGDVEDTQYF. CDR3 sequence (DNA): TGCGCCACCACGAGTCCTAGCGGGGATGTGGAAGATACGCAGTATTTT.

The chain uses TRBV19 and TRBJ1-1, with D perhaps matching TRBD1 (6 bases). V dropped 6 bases and J dropped 2 bases, with 16 bases sitting between them. The germline V gene encodes CDR1 LNHDA and CDR2 SQIVND (reference sequence). This CDR3 is 15 amino acids long. The CDR3 region is CASSPVGGRNTEAFF. Written as DNA, the CDR3 is TGTGCCAGTAGCCCGGTGGGGGGCAGAAACACTGAAGCTTTCTTT.

The V call is TRBV3-1 (or the pseudogene TRBV3-2), the J call TRBJ1-2; D is ambiguous. The CDR3 totals 12 residues. Germline CDR1 and CDR2: LGHDT and YNNKEL (reference sequence). V was shortened by 1 base and J by 7 bases, with 7 bases between the two germline ends. The CDR3 DNA sequence: TGTGCCAGCAGCCAAGGGGTGGGTGGCTACACCTTC. Residues: CASSQGVGGYTF.